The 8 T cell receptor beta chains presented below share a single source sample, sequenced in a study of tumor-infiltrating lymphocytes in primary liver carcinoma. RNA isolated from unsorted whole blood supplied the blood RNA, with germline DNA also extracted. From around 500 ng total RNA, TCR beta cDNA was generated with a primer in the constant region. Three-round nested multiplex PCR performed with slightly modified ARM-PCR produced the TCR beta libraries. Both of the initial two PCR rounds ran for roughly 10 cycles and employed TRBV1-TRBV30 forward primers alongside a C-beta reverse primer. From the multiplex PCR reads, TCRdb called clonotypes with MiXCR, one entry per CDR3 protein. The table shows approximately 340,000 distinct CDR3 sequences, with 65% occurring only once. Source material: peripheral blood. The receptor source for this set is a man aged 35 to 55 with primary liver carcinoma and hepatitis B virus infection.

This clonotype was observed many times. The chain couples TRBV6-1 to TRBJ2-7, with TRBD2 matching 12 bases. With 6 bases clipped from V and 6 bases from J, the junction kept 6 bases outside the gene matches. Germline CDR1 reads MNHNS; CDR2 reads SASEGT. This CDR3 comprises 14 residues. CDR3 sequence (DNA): TGTGCCAGCAGGAAGACTAGCGGGAGTACCGAGCAGTACTTC. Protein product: CASRKTSGSTEQYF.

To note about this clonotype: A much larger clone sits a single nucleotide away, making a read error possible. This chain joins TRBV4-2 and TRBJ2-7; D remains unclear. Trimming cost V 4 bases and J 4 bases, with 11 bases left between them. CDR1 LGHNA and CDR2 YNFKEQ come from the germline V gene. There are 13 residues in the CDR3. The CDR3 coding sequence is TGTGCCAGCAGCCGAGATATCAGGTACGAGCAGTACTTC. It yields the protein CASSRDIRYEQYF.

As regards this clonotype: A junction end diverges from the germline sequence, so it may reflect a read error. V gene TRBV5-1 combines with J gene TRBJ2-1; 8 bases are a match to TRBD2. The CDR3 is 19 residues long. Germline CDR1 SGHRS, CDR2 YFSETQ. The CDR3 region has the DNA TGCTCCAGCAGCTTGGTACCTCTAGCGGGCAGGCTCTCCTACAATGAGCAGTTCTTC. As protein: CSSSLVPLAGRLSYNEQFF.

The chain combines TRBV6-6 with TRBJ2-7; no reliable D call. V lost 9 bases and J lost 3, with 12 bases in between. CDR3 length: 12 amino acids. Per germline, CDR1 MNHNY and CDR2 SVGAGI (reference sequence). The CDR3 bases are TGTGCCAGAACTCAACAGCACTACGAGCAGTACTTC. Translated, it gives CARTQQHYEQYF.

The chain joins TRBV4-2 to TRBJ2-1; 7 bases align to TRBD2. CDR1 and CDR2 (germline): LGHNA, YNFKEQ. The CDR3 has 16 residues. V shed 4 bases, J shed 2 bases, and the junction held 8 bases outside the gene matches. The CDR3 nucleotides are TGTGCCAGCAGCCGAGGGGCGGGAGTTACCTACAATGAGCAGTTCTTC. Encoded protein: CASSRGAGVTYNEQFF.

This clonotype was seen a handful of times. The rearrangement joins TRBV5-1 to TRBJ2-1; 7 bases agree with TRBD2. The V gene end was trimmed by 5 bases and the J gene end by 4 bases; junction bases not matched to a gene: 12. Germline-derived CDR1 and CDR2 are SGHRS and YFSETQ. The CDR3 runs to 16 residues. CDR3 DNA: TGCGCCAGCAGGGATGGCCGGGACTACCCGTACAATGAGCAGTTCTTC. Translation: CASRDGRDYPYNEQFF.

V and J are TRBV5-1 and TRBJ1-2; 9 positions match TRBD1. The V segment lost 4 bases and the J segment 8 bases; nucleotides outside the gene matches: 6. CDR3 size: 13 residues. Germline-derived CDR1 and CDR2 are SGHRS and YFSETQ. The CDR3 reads CASSEDRGYGYTF. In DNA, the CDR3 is TGCGCCAGCAGCGAGGACAGGGGATACGGCTACACCTTC.

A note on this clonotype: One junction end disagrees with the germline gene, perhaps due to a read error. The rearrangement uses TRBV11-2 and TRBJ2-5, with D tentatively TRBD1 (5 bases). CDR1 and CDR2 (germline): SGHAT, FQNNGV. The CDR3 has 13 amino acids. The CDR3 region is CVSSLDSVETQYF. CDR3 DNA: TGTGTCAGCAGCCTAGACAGTGTGGAGACCCAGTACTTC.